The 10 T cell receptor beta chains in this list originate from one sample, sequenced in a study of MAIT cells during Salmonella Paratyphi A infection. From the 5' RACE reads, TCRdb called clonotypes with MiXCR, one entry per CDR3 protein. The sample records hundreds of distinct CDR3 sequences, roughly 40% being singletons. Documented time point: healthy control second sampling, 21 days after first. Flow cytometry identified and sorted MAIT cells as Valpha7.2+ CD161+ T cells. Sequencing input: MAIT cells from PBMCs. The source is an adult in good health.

The CDR3: CASSEGTGTAYEQYV. The CDR3 DNA follows: TGCGCCAGCAGTGAAGGAACCGGGACAGCGTACGAGCAGTACGTC. The chain combines TRBV10-2 with TRBJ2-7, with 7 bases lining up with TRBD1. The germline gives CDR1 WSHSY, CDR2 SAAADI. Trimming removed 3 bases from V and 4 bases from J; junction bases left unmatched: 9. The CDR3 spans 15 residues.

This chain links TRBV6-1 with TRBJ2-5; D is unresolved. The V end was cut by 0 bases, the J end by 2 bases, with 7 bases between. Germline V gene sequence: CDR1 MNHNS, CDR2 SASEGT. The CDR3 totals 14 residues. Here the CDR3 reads CASSEALGQETQYF. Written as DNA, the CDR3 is TGTGCCAGCAGTGAAGCCCTCGGGCAAGAGACCCAGTACTTC.

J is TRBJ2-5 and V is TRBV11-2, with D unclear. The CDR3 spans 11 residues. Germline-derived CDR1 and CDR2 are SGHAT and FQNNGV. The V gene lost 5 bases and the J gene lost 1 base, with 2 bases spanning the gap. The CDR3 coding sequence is TGTGCCAGCAGCCCCCAAGAGACCCAGTACTTC. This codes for CASSPQETQYF. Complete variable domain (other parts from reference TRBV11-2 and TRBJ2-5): EAGVAQSPRYKIIEKRQSVAFWCNPISGHATLYWYQQILGQGPKLLIQFQNNGVVDDSQLPKDRFSAERLKGVDSTLKIQPAKLEDSAVYLCASSPQETQYFGPGTRLLVL.

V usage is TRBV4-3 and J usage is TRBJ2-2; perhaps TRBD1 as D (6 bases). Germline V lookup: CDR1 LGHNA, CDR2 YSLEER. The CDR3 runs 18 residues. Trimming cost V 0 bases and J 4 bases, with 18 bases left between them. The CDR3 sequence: CASSQDWGPIGTTGELFF. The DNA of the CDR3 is TGCGCCAGCAGCCAAGACTGGGGGCCAATCGGGACCACCGGGGAGCTGTTTTTT.

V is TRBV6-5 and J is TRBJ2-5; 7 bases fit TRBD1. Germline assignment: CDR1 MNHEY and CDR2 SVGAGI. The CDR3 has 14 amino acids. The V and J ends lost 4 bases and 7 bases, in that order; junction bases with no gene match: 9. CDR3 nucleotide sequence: TGTGCCAGCAGTTTCGACAGGGCGAGTGGGACCCAGTACTTC. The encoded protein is CASSFDRASGTQYF.

CDR3 bases: TGCAGTGCTAGAGATGCTAGCGGGGGTCCCTCCTACAATGAGCAGTTCTTC. It is translated as CSARDASGGPSYNEQFF. V and J are TRBV20-1 and TRBJ2-1, with 10 nucleotides matching TRBD2. CDR1 is DFQATT and CDR2 is SNEGSKA in the germline V gene (reference sequence). The CDR3 is 17 residues long. V lost 0 bases to trimming and J lost 0 bases; unmatched junction nucleotides: 5.

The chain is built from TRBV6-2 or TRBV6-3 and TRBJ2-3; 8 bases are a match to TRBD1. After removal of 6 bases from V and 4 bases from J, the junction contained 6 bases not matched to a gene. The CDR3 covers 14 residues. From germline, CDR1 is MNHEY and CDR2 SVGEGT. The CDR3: CASSSDRGADTQYF. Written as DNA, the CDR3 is TGTGCCAGCAGCTCCGACAGGGGAGCAGATACGCAGTATTTT.

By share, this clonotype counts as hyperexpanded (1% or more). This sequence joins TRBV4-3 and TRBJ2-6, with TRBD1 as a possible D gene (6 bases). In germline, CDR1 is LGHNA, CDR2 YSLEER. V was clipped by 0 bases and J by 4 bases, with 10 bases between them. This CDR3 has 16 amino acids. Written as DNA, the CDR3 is TGCGCCAGCAGCCAAGATCCAGGGGCCGGGGCCAACGTCCTGACTTTC. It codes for CASSQDPGAGANVLTF.

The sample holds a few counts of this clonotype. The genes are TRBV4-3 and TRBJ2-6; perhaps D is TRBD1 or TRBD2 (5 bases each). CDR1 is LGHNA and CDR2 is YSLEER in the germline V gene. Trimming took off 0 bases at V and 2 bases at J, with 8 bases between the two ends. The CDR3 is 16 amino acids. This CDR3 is CASSQDVGAGANVLTF. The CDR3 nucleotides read TGCGCCAGCAGCCAAGATGTGGGGGCTGGGGCCAACGTCCTGACTTTC.

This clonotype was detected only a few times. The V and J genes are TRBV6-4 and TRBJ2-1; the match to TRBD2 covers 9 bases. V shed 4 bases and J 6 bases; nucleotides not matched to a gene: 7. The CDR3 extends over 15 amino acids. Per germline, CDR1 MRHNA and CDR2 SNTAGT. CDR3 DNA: TGTGCCAGCAGTGGAGGTAGCGGGAGTACCAATGAGCAGTTCTTC. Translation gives CASSGGSGSTNEQFF.